One sample yielded the 23 T cell receptor beta chains listed below, sequenced in a study of blood T cells in healthy people across ages. A second roughly 6 to 12 cycle PCR used barcoded and J-beta primers. MiXCR, run by TCRdb on the 5' RACE reads, gives a single entry per CDR3 protein. This table holds 270,000 or so distinct CDR3 sequences, 25% to 30% found once. Sample: blood. These receptors came from a woman in her sixties or seventies in good health.

CDR3 DNA: TGTGCCAGCAGCTTATTGAAGTCTTCCCTGTGGGATGAGCAGTTCTTC. Translated, it gives CASSLLKSSLWDEQFF. The chain uses TRBV7-9 and TRBJ2-5, with D hard to call. Matching the DNA end better, TRBJ2-1 makes the J call doubtful. The V gene's germline CDR1 is SEHNR and CDR2 FQNEAQ (reference sequence). The CDR3 extends over 16 amino acids.

The chain couples TRBV20-1 to TRBJ2-7; 11 bases match TRBD2. Germline CDR1 and CDR2: DFQATT and SNEGSKA (reference sequence). The CDR3 has 15 amino acids. Trimming took 1 base from V and 9 from J; bases not matched to a gene: 11. CDR3 residues: CSARGEAGLAVRQYF. The DNA for the CDR3 is TGCAGTGCTAGAGGGGAAGCGGGACTAGCGGTACGGCAGTACTTC.

V is TRBV27 and J is TRBJ2-2, with D possibly being TRBD1 (5 bases). The germline V gene has CDR1 MNHEY and CDR2 SMNVEV (reference sequence). Trimming took off 7 bases at V and 7 bases at J, with 16 bases between the two ends. The CDR3 sequence is 14 residues long. The CDR3 region is CASTLETGRGELFF. In DNA, the CDR3 is TGTGCCAGCACCCTGGAAACAGGCCGCGGGGAGCTGTTTTTT.

The V gene is TRBV11-2, the J gene TRBJ2-3; 8 bases fit TRBD2. This CDR3 comprises 17 residues. From germline, CDR1 is SGHAT and CDR2 FQNNGV. V shed 4 bases, J shed 0 bases, and the junction held 9 bases outside the gene matches. DNA for the CDR3: TGTGCCAGCAGCTGGGGACCTAGCGGGCGGAGCACAGATACGCAGTATTTT. This translates into CASSWGPSGRSTDTQYF.

V is TRBV5-5 and J is TRBJ2-5, with D unresolved. The germline V gene has CDR1 SGHKS and CDR2 YYEKEE (reference sequence). Trimming shortened V by 6 bases and J by 1 base, and 4 bases separated the two germline ends. The CDR3 spans 11 residues. DNA for the CDR3: TGTGCCAGCATGATCCAAGAGACCCAGTACTTC. Translated, it gives CASMIQETQYF.

The CDR3 region is CASSQDMYEQYF. CDR3 nucleotides: TGCGCCAGCAGCCAAGATATGTACGAGCAGTACTTC. The chain carries TRBV4-1 and TRBJ2-5; D unresolved. The last part of the DNA fits TRBJ2-7 better; the J call may be wrong. This CDR3 spans 12 amino acids. CDR1 is MGHRA, CDR2 YSYEKL, per germline.

The chain employs TRBV7-2 and TRBJ2-5; the D gene is possibly TRBD1 (5 bases). Germline V gene lookup returns CDR1 SGHTA and CDR2 FQGNSA. The CDR3 is made up of 13 amino acids. V was shortened by 4 bases and J by 5 bases, with 11 bases between the two germline ends. The CDR3 DNA reads as TGTGCCAGCAGCTGGACATTAACGGAGACCCAGTACTTC. Amino acids: CASSWTLTETQYF.

CDR3 sequence reads: CASSSISGKFYNEQFF. The CDR3 region has the DNA TGTGCCAGCAGCTCCATTAGCGGGAAATTCTACAATGAGCAGTTCTTC. The V and J genes are TRBV11-2 and TRBJ2-1; TRBD2 matches at 8 bases. CDR1 is SGHAT, CDR2 FQNNGV, per germline. The V and J ends lost 4 bases and 3 bases, in that order; junction bases with no gene match: 8. The CDR3 is made up of 16 amino acids. Together with reference TRBV11-2 and TRBJ2-1, the CDR3 gives the full variable domain: EAGVAQSPRYKIIEKRQSVAFWCNPISGHATLYWYQQILGQGPKLLIQFQNNGVVDDSQLPKDRFSAERLKGVDSTLKIQPAKLEDSAVYLCASSSISGKFYNEQFFGPGTRLTVL.

The chain is built from TRBV5-1 and TRBJ1-3, with D unresolved. Per germline, CDR1 SGHRS and CDR2 YFSETQ. CDR3 length equals 15 residues. V was clipped by 1 base and J by 1 base, with 9 bases between them. The CDR3 protein is CASSLWPDSGNTIYF. The CDR3 DNA reads as TGCGCCAGCAGCTTGTGGCCCGATTCTGGAAACACCATATATTTT. The variable domain in full, with the rest retrieved from reference TRBV5-1 and TRBJ1-3, is KAGVTQTPRYLIKTRGQQVTLSCSPISGHRSVSWYQQTPGQGLQFLFEYFSETQRNKGNFPGRFSGRQFSNSRSEMNVSTLELGDSALYLCASSLWPDSGNTIYFGEGSWLTVV.

In this sample, this clonotype turned up a few times. This chain links TRBV2 with TRBJ2-4; D remains unclear. Trimming took 0 bases from V and 1 from J, leaving 7 bases between them. The CDR3 spans 15 residues. In germline, CDR1 is SNHLY, CDR2 FYNNEI. The CDR3 region has the DNA TGTGCCAGCAGTGAAGCAGGGTGGGCCAAAAACATTCAGTACTTC. This sequence encodes CASSEAGWAKNIQYF.

The chain carries TRBV7-8 and TRBJ2-5; no firm D call. The CDR3 is 11 residues long. CDR1 and CDR2 from the germline V gene are SGHVS and FQNEAQ. Trimming pared 5 bases from V and 11 bases from J, leaving 12 bases between. The CDR3 loop is CASSLSYGQYF. CDR3 coding DNA: TGTGCCAGCAGCCTTTCCTACGGGCAGTACTTC.

This clonotype showed up many times. The chain uses TRBV15 and TRBJ2-3; the D gene is possibly TRBD1 (5 bases). V lost 0 bases and J lost 10, with 5 bases in between. Germline V gene sequence: CDR1 LNHNV, CDR2 YYDKDF (reference sequence). This CDR3 has 11 residues. CDR3 bases: TGTGCCACCAGCAGAGAAGGGGCGCAGTATTTT. This gives the protein CATSREGAQYF.

The V gene is TRBV7-8, the J gene TRBJ2-3; D unclear. The CDR3 is made up of 18 amino acids. Germline V CDR1 and CDR2: SGHVS, FQNEAQ. V was pared by 5 bases and J by 3 bases, with 24 bases between. The CDR3 DNA reads as TGTGCCAGCAGCATGCTACCCCCGTCCACTACCAAAACAGATACGCAGTATTTT. Protein product: CASSMLPPSTTKTDTQYF. Full variable domain (missing parts from reference TRBV7-8 and TRBJ2-3): GAGVSQSPRYKVAKRGQDVALRCDPISGHVSLFWYQQALGQGPEFLTYFQNEAQLDKSGLPSDRFFAERPEGSVSTLKIQRTQQEDSAVYLCASSMLPPSTTKTDTQYFGPGTRLTVL.

A remark on this clonotype: Since a much larger clone is just one base distant, this may be a read error. This rearrangement joins TRBV12-3 or TRBV12-4 to TRBJ2-1; TRBD2 is a possible D gene (5 bases). The CDR3 has 12 amino acids. The CDR3 nucleotides are TGTGCCAGCAGTAGGACTGCCAATGGGCAGTTCTTC. It codes for CASSRTANGQFF.

The genes are TRBV7-9 and TRBJ1-2; TRBD1 is a possible D gene (5 bases). The germline V and J ends were trimmed by 5 bases and 4 bases, with 14 bases remaining between them. This CDR3 is 14 amino acids long. Germline V gene sequence: CDR1 SEHNR, CDR2 FQNEAQ (reference sequence). The DNA for the CDR3 is TGTGCCAGCAGCCTATCCGACAGTATCTATGGCTACACCTTC. Its protein is CASSLSDSIYGYTF.

This clonotype has just a few counts. This may stem from a read error, because a much larger clone lies one nucleotide away. This chain uses TRBV5-5 with TRBJ2-1; 7 bases agree with TRBD1. The closer fit of TRBJ2-5 to the DNA end suggests the J call may be wrong. Per the germline V gene, CDR1 is SGHKS and CDR2 is YYEKEE (reference sequence). The CDR3 loop spans 13 amino acids. CDR3 region: CAGSLGQQETQYF. The CDR3 region has the DNA TGTGCCGGCAGCTTGGGACAGCAGGAGACCCAGTACTTC.

The gene calls are TRBV28 and TRBJ1-3; D uncertain. Germline-derived CDR1 and CDR2 are MDHEN and SYDVKM. The V end was cut by 10 bases, the J end by 2 bases, with 12 bases between. The CDR3 consists of 13 residues. The CDR3 here is CATNPPPGNTIYF. CDR3 coding DNA: TGTGCCACCAACCCTCCCCCTGGAAACACCATATATTTT.

This clonotype was seen many times. The chain recombines TRBV29-1 with TRBJ2-4, with D perhaps matching TRBD2 (6 bases). Germline V gene lookup returns CDR1 SQVTM and CDR2 ANQGSEA. V lost 5 bases and J lost 3, with 23 bases in between. This CDR3 is 17 amino acids long. The CDR3 DNA reads TGCAGCGTTACCCCGCAGGGCGCGGGGAAAGGCAAAAACATTCAGTACTTC. Protein product: CSVTPQGAGKGKNIQYF.

This clonotype was counted a few times. The chain links TRBV5-1 to TRBJ2-7; D ambiguous. V was trimmed by 4 bases and J by 2 bases, leaving 16 bases between them. Germline V gene data show CDR1 as SGHRS and CDR2 as YFSETQ. The CDR3 extends over 15 amino acids. The CDR3 DNA reads TGCGCCAGCAGCCTGGACCCCGGGCCTACCTACGAGCAGTACTTC. Protein sequence: CASSLDPGPTYEQYF.

The J gene is TRBJ2-4, the V gene TRBV6-6; possibly TRBD2 for D (6 bases). V shed 5 bases and J shed 7 bases, with 15 bases lying between them. The CDR3 runs to 14 residues. Germline V gives CDR1 MNHNY, CDR2 SVGAGI (reference sequence). The CDR3 loop is CASSPREIENIQYF. In DNA, the CDR3 is TGTGCCAGCAGTCCCCGGGAGATTGAGAACATTCAGTACTTC.

This clonotype was seen a handful of times. The CDR3 spells CASTGGLYNEQFF. In DNA, the CDR3 is TGTGCCAGCACCGGGGGGCTTTACAATGAGCAGTTCTTC. V and J are TRBV28 and TRBJ2-5, with D possibly matching TRBD2 (7 bases). The J call is doubtful: the DNA matches TRBJ2-1 better. From germline, CDR1 is MDHEN and CDR2 SYDVKM. CDR3 length: 13 amino acids.

The chain recombines TRBV25-1 with TRBJ1-4; no clear D gene. The CDR3 totals 12 residues. V was clipped by 4 bases and J by 4 bases, with 4 bases between them. Germline-derived CDR1 and CDR2 are MGHDK and SYGVNS. CDR3 nucleotide sequence: TGTGCCAGCAGTGGGGTTAATGAAAAACTGTTTTTT. Translating gives CASSGVNEKLFF.

J is TRBJ1-3 and V is TRBV28; D perhaps matches TRBD1 (6 bases). V lost 3 bases, J lost 6 bases, and 21 bases lay in between. The germline V gene encodes CDR1 MDHEN and CDR2 SYDVKM. The CDR3 totals 17 residues. As DNA, the CDR3 is TGTGCCAGCAGTTTCGGGGGCGATGGGGGCCTCCTAAACACCATATATTTT. The encoded protein is CASSFGGDGGLLNTIYF.